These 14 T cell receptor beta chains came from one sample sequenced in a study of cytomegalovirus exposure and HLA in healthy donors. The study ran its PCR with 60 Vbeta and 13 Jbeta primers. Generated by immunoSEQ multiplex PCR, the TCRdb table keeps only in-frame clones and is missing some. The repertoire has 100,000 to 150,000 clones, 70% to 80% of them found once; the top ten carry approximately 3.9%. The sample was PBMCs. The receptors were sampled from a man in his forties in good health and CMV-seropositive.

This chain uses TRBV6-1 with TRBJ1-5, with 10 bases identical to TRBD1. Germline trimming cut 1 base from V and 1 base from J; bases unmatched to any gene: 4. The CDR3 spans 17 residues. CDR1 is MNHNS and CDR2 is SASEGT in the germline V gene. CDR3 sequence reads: CASSEGGQGMSNQPQHF. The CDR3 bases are TGTGCCAGCAGTGAAGGGGGACAGGGGATGAGCAATCAGCCCCAGCATTTT.

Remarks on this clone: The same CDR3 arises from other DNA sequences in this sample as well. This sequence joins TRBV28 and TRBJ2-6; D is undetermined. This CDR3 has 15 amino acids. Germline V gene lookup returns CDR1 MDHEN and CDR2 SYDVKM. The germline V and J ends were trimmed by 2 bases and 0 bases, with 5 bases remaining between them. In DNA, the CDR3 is TGTGCCAGCAGTTTAGGTAGCTCTGGGGCCAACGTCCTGACTTTC. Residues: CASSLGSSGANVLTF.

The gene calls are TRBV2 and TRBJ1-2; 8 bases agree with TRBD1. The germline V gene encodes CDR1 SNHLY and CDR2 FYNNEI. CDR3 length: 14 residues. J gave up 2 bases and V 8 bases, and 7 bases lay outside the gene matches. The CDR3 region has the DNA TGTGCCAGCCTCCTCGACAGGGGCAACTATGGCTACACCTTC. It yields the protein CASLLDRGNYGYTF. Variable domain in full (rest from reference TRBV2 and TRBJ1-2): EPEVTQTPSHQVTQMGQEVILRCVPISNHLYFYWYRQILGQKVEFLVSFYNNEISEKSEIFDDQFSVERPDGSNFTLKIRSTKLEDSAMYFCASLLDRGNYGYTFGSGTRLTVV.

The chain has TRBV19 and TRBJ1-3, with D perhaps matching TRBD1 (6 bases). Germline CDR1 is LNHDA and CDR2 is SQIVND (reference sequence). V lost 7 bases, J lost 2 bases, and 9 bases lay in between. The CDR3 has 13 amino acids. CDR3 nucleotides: TGTGCCAGTAAGAGGGACACTGGAAACACCATATATTTT. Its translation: CASKRDTGNTIYF.

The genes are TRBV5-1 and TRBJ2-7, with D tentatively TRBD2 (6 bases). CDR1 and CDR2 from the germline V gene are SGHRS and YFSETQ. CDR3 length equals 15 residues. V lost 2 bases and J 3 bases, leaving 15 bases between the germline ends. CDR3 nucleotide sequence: TGCGCCAGCAGCTTCGGGACTCCGATAGACTACGAGCAGTACTTC. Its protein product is CASSFGTPIDYEQYF.

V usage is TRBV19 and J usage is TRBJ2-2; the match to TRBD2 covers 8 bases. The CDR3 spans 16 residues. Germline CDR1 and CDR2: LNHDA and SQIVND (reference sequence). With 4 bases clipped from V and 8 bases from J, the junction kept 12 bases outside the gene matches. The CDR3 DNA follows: TGTGCCAGTAGTAGTGGGCCTGGCGGGAGGACAGGGGAGCTGTTTTTT. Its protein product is CASSSGPGGRTGELFF.

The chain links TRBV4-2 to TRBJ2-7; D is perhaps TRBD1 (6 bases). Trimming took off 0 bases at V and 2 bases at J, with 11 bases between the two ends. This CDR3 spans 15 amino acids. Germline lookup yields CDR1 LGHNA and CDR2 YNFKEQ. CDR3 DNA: TGTGCCAGCAGCCAAGACCAGGGGCTCGCCTACGAGCAGTACTTC. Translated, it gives CASSQDQGLAYEQYF.

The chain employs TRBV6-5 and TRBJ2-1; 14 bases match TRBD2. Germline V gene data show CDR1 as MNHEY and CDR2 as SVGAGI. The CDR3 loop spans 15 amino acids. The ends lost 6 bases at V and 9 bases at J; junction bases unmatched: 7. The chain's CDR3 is CASSAGTSGGGEQFF. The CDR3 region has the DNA TGTGCCAGCAGCGCGGGGACTAGCGGGGGTGGTGAGCAGTTCTTC.

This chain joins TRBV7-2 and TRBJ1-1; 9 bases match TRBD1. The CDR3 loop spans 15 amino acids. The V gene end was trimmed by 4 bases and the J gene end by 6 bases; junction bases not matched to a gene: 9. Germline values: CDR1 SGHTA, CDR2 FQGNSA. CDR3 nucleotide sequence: TGTGCCAGCAGCTCTTTCCCCACAGGGGGCGCTGAAGCTTTCTTT. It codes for CASSSFPTGGAEAFF. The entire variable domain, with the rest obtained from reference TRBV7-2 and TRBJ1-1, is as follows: GAGVSQSPSNKVTEKGKDVELRCDPISGHTALYWYRQSLGQGLEFLIYFQGNSAPDKSGLPSDRFSAERTGGSVSTLTIQRTQQEDSAVYLCASSSFPTGGAEAFFGQGTRLTVV.

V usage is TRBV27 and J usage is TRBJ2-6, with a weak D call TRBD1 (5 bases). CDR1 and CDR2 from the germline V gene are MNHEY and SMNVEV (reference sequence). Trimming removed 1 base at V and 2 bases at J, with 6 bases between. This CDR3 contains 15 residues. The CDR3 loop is CASSLLGAGANVLTF. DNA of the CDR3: TGTGCCAGCAGTTTATTAGGGGCTGGGGCCAACGTCCTGACTTTC. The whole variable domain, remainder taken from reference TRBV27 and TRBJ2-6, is EAQVTQNPRYLITVTGKKLTVTCSQNMNHEYMSWYRQDPGLGLRQIYYSMNVEVTDKGDVPEGYKVSRKEKRNFPLILESPSPNQTSLYFCASSLLGAGANVLTFGAGSRLTVL.

CDR3 amino acids: CASSYSSQGETQYF. In DNA, the CDR3 is TGTGCCAGCAGTTACTCGAGCCAGGGCGAGACCCAGTACTTC. The chain carries TRBV6-6 and TRBJ2-5; D is possibly TRBD1 (5 bases). The CDR3 length is 14 residues. The germline gives CDR1 MNHNY, CDR2 SVGAGI (reference sequence). Trimming took 0 bases from V and 5 from J, leaving 10 bases between them.

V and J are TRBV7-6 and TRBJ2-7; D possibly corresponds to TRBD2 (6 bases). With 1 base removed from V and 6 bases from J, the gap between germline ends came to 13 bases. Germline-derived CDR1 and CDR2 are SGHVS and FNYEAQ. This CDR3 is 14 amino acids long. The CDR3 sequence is CASSLVAQGGEQYF. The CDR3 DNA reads TGTGCCAGCAGCTTAGTAGCGCAGGGAGGCGAGCAGTACTTC. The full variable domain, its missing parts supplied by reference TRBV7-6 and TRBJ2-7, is GAGVSQSPRYKVTKRGQDVALRCDPISGHVSLYWYRQALGQGPEFLTYFNYEAQQDKSGLPNDRFSAERPEGSISTLTIQRTEQRDSAMYRCASSLVAQGGEQYFGPGTRLTVT.

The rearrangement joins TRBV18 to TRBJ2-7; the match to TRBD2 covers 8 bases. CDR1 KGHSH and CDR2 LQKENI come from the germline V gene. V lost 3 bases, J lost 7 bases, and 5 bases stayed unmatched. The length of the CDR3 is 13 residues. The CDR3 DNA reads TGTGCCAGCTCACCTAGCGGGAACCGGGAGCAGTACTTC. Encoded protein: CASSPSGNREQYF.

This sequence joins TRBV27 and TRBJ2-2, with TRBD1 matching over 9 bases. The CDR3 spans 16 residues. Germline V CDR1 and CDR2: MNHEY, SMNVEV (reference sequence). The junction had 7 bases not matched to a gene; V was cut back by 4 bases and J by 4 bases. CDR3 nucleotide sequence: TGTGCCAGCAGTTCATCCGGGACAGGGTCCACCGGGGAGCTGTTTTTT. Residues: CASSSSGTGSTGELFF.